Below, 25 T cell receptor beta chains from the same sample are listed, as sequenced in a study of cytomegalovirus exposure and HLA in healthy donors. PCR used 60 Vbeta primers and 13 Jbeta primers. Generated by immunoSEQ multiplex PCR, the TCRdb table keeps only in-frame clones and is missing some. The repertoire has 150,000 to 200,000 clones, around four fifths of them found once; the top ten carry approximately 1.5%. What was sequenced was PBMCs. The receptors here all came from a woman in her twenties or thirties in good health and CMV-seronegative.

The genes are TRBV5-1 and TRBJ2-3; 9 bases agree with TRBD2. This CDR3 is 17 amino acids long. The germline V gene encodes CDR1 SGHRS and CDR2 YFSETQ. Trimming removed 4 bases from V and 3 bases from J; junction bases left unmatched: 12. CDR3 region: CASSLNPLAGATDTQYF. In nucleotides, the CDR3 is TGCGCCAGCAGCCTGAACCCATTAGCGGGGGCGACAGATACGCAGTATTTT.

The chain is built from TRBV30 and TRBJ2-3; perhaps TRBD2 as D (6 bases). The CDR3 extends over 15 amino acids. Per germline, CDR1 GTSNPN and CDR2 SVGIG (reference sequence). V was shortened by 2 bases and J by 1 base, with 13 bases between the two germline ends. The CDR3 DNA reads TGTGCCTGGAGTCGAGGGACTGAGGGCACAGATACGCAGTATTTT. Encoded protein: CAWSRGTEGTDTQYF.

CDR3 sequence: CASSLRQGVEKLFF. As DNA, the CDR3 is TGTGCCAGCAGTTTAAGACAGGGGGTTGAAAAACTGTTTTTT. The V gene is TRBV28, the J gene TRBJ1-4, with 9 bases that match TRBD1. The CDR3 is 14 amino acids. Germline-derived CDR1 and CDR2 are MDHEN and SYDVKM. With V trimmed by 2 bases and J by 7 bases, 2 bases remained unmatched.

The chain recombines TRBV9 with TRBJ1-2; D unresolved. Germline-derived CDR1 and CDR2 are SGDLS and YYNGEE. The CDR3 is 16 residues long. V dropped 0 bases and J dropped 4 bases, with 16 bases sitting between them. The CDR3 loop reads CASSVDHSLTLYGYTF. The CDR3 DNA reads TGTGCCAGCAGCGTAGATCACAGCCTCACTCTCTATGGCTACACCTTC.

The chain carries TRBV29-1 and TRBJ2-3, with D possibly TRBD1 on 6 matching bases. With 6 bases removed from V and 0 bases from J, the gap between germline ends came to 13 bases. This CDR3 contains 14 residues. Germline-derived CDR1 and CDR2 are SQVTM and ANQGSEA. CDR3 sequence: CSVRRQVSTDTQYF. The CDR3 region has the DNA TGCAGCGTCAGGAGACAGGTCAGCACAGATACGCAGTATTTT.

V is TRBV2 and J is TRBJ1-4; the D is unclear. CDR1 is SNHLY, CDR2 FYNNEI, per germline. The CDR3 runs 13 residues. The ends were cut back, 2 bases at V and 8 bases at J, with 9 bases in the middle. This CDR3 is CASSENPEEKLFF. CDR3 DNA sequence: TGTGCCAGCAGTGAAAACCCGGAGGAAAAACTGTTTTTT.

This rearrangement joins TRBV4-2 to TRBJ1-3, with a tentative D call TRBD1 (5 bases). Germline V gene data show CDR1 as LGHNA and CDR2 as YNFKEQ. The germline V and J ends were trimmed by 1 base and 0 bases, with 16 bases remaining between them. This CDR3 spans 18 amino acids. This chain's CDR3 is CASSQVVIRQNSGNTIYF. The CDR3 DNA follows: TGTGCCAGCAGCCAAGTTGTGATACGACAGAACTCTGGAAACACCATATATTTT.

The chain uses TRBV10-3 and TRBJ2-5; D perhaps matches TRBD2 (5 bases). The last part of the DNA fits TRBJ2-7 better; the J call may be wrong. Germline V lookup: CDR1 ENHRY, CDR2 SYGVKD. This CDR3 is 13 amino acids long. In DNA form, the CDR3 reads TGTGCCATCACGTCAGCGGAGTCCTACGAGCAGTACTTC. This gives the protein CAITSAESYEQYF.

Here the CDR3 DNA reads TGTGCCAGCAGCTTAAGGGGTGACAATGAGCAGTTCTTC. Protein product: CASSLRGDNEQFF. V gene TRBV11-2 combines with J gene TRBJ2-1, with D perhaps matching TRBD1 (5 bases). Germline CDR1 reads SGHAT; CDR2 reads FQNNGV. This CDR3 comprises 13 residues. Trimming removed 2 bases at V and 5 bases at J, with 7 bases between.

This chain uses TRBV19 with TRBJ1-3; D unresolved. Germline CDR1 is LNHDA and CDR2 is SQIVND (reference sequence). The CDR3 covers 12 residues. The germline V and J ends were trimmed by 8 bases and 2 bases, with 7 bases remaining between them. This CDR3 reads CASLKPGNTIYF. In DNA form, the CDR3 reads TGTGCCAGTCTAAAACCTGGAAACACCATATATTTT.

J is TRBJ1-1 and V is TRBV20-1, with D hard to call. CDR1 is DFQATT and CDR2 is SNEGSKA in the germline V gene (reference sequence). The CDR3 totals 11 residues. The ends were cut back, 7 bases at V and 5 bases at J, with 11 bases in the middle. This chain's CDR3 is CSVEQNTEAFF. Here the CDR3 DNA reads TGCAGTGTCGAACAGAATACTGAAGCTTTCTTT.

J is TRBJ2-4 and V is TRBV19, with D perhaps TRBD2 (6 bases). The germline CDR1 and CDR2 sequences are LNHDA and SQIVND (reference sequence). The V end was cut by 4 bases, the J end by 0 bases, with 13 bases between. CDR3 length: 16 amino acids. The CDR3 sequence is CASSTRDFVAKNIQYF. The CDR3 nucleotides read TGTGCCAGTAGTACACGGGACTTCGTAGCCAAAAACATTCAGTACTTC.

V and J are TRBV7-9 and TRBJ1-5; D may be TRBD1 (6 bases). V was pared by 1 base and J by 5 bases, with 12 bases between. Germline CDR1 reads SEHNR; CDR2 reads FQNEAQ (reference sequence). This CDR3 comprises 15 residues. The DNA for the CDR3 is TGTGCCAGCAGCTTAGGTGGGTCAGGGGATCAGCCCCAGCATTTT. Translation gives CASSLGGSGDQPQHF.

The chain combines TRBV4-2 with TRBJ1-3; D ambiguous. The CDR3 covers 11 residues. V lost 4 bases to trimming and J lost 4 bases, with 2 bases between them. CDR1 and CDR2 (germline): LGHNA, YNFKEQ. CDR3 residues: CASSLGNTIYF. In DNA, the CDR3 is TGTGCCAGCAGCCTAGGAAACACCATATATTTT.

The J gene is TRBJ2-3, the V gene TRBV29-1, with 11 bases lining up with TRBD2. The CDR3 length is 15 residues. Germline-derived CDR1 and CDR2 are SQVTM and ANQGSEA. V lost 6 bases to trimming and J lost 2 bases; unmatched junction nucleotides: 7. The CDR3 reads CSVDWTSGYTDTQYF. The CDR3, as DNA: TGCAGCGTCGACTGGACTAGCGGGTACACAGATACGCAGTATTTT.

J is TRBJ2-2 and V is TRBV5-1; D ambiguous. The CDR3 consists of 14 residues. With 4 bases removed from V and 1 base from J, the gap between germline ends came to 8 bases. The germline V gene encodes CDR1 SGHRS and CDR2 YFSETQ. CDR3: CASSARVNTGELFF. In DNA, the CDR3 is TGCGCCAGCAGCGCCCGGGTGAACACCGGGGAGCTGTTTTTT.

This chain joins TRBV7-9 and TRBJ1-2; D perhaps matches TRBD1 (5 bases). This CDR3 has 13 residues. The V gene lost 6 bases and the J gene lost 7 bases, with 15 bases spanning the gap. The germline CDR1 and CDR2 sequences are SEHNR and FQNEAQ (reference sequence). CDR3 protein: CASSPESGSGYTF. As DNA, the CDR3 is TGTGCCAGCAGTCCGGAATCAGGGTCTGGCTACACCTTC.

CDR3 nucleotide sequence: TGCGCCAGCAGCTCGACAGGGACAGGGGACGAGCAGTACTTC. It translates to CASSSTGTGDEQYF. The gene calls are TRBV5-1 and TRBJ2-7, with TRBD1 matching over 10 bases. The ends lost 3 bases at V and 5 bases at J; junction bases unmatched: 5. This CDR3 has 14 residues. Looked up from germline, CDR1 is SGHRS and CDR2 is YFSETQ.

V usage is TRBV5-4 and J usage is TRBJ2-5; the match to TRBD1 covers 7 bases. CDR1 SGHNT and CDR2 YYREEE come from the germline V gene (reference sequence). Unmatched junction bases numbered 8, after V lost 5 bases and J lost 4 bases. CDR3 size: 14 residues. The CDR3 bases are TGTGCCAGCAGTCTTTCAGGGGGTGGAGAGACCCAGTACTTC. Amino acids: CASSLSGGGETQYF.

The V call is TRBV6-1, the J call TRBJ2-7, with 7 bases that match TRBD1. The CDR3 is made up of 13 amino acids. Germline values: CDR1 MNHNS, CDR2 SASEGT. The V gene end was trimmed by 6 bases and the J gene end by 2 bases; junction bases not matched to a gene: 4. CDR3 sequence: CASSRTGTYEQYF. Written as DNA, the CDR3 is TGTGCCAGCAGCCGGACAGGAACCTACGAGCAGTACTTC.

The rearrangement uses TRBV28 and TRBJ2-7; tentative D call: TRBD1 (5 bases). This CDR3 has 14 amino acids. Germline CDR1 and CDR2: MDHEN and SYDVKM. The V and J ends lost 6 bases and 6 bases respectively, with 18 bases between them. The CDR3 DNA is TGTGCCAGCAGCTACCCGGCCACAGGTCGCGAGCAGTACTTC. Translating it yields CASSYPATGREQYF.

The chain has TRBV25-1 and TRBJ1-5; 8 bases fit TRBD1. This CDR3 region has 15 residues. From germline, CDR1 is MGHDK and CDR2 SYGVNS. V lost 4 bases, J lost 6 bases, and 8 bases stayed unmatched. CDR3 residues: CASSAGQGFSQPQHF. The CDR3 DNA is TGTGCCAGCAGTGCCGGACAGGGTTTCTCTCAGCCCCAGCATTTT. The full variable domain, in which reference TRBV25-1 and TRBJ1-5 provide the parts outside the CDR3, is EADIYQTPRYLVIGTGKKITLECSQTMGHDKMYWYQQDPGMELHLIHYSYGVNSTEKGDLSSESTVSRIRTEHFPLTLESARPSHTSQYLCASSAGQGFSQPQHFGDGTRLSIL.

The sample holds one count of this clone. The chain links TRBV6-5 to TRBJ2-1; unclear D gene. This CDR3 spans 15 amino acids. CDR1 and CDR2 (germline): MNHEY, SVGAGI. The V gene lost 4 bases and the J gene lost 0 bases, with 10 bases spanning the gap. CDR3 nucleotide sequence: TGTGCCAGCAGTTTAGGCCGGAGCTCCTACAATGAGCAGTTCTTC. It yields the protein CASSLGRSSYNEQFF.

V usage is TRBV19 and J usage is TRBJ1-4; a possible D gene is TRBD1 (5 bases). Germline CDR1 and CDR2: LNHDA and SQIVND (reference sequence). This CDR3 comprises 16 residues. Trimming removed 5 bases from V and 4 bases from J, with 17 bases in between. The CDR3 loop reads CASSWGAAGINEKLFF. Written as DNA, the CDR3 is TGTGCCAGTAGTTGGGGTGCGGCAGGGATTAATGAAAAACTGTTTTTT.

The chain uses TRBV5-1 and TRBJ1-4; D unresolved. Germline assignment: CDR1 SGHRS and CDR2 YFSETQ. This CDR3 comprises 15 residues. The V and J ends lost 0 bases and 7 bases respectively, with 13 bases between them. In DNA form, the CDR3 reads TGCGCCAGCAGCTTGGACCTCCCGGGTGGTGAAAAACTGTTTTTT. Encoded protein: CASSLDLPGGEKLFF.